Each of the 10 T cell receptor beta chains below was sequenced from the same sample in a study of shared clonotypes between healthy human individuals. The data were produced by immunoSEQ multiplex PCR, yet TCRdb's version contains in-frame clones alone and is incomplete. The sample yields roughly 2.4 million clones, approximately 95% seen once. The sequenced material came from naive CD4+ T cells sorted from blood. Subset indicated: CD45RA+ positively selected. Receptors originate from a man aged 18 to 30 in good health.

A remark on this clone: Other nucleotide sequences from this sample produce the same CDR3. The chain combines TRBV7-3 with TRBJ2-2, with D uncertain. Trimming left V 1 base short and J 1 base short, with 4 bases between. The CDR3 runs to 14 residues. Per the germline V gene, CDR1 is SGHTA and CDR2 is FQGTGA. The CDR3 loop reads CASSLSGNTGELFF. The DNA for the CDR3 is TGTGCCAGCAGCTTAAGTGGGAACACCGGGGAGCTGTTTTTT.

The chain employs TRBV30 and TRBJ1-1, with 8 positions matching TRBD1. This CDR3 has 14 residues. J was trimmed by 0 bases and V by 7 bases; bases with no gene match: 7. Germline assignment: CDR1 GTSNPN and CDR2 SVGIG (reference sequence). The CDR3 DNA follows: TGTGCCTCGTCGACAGGGGTCATGAACACTGAAGCTTTCTTT. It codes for CASSTGVMNTEAFF.

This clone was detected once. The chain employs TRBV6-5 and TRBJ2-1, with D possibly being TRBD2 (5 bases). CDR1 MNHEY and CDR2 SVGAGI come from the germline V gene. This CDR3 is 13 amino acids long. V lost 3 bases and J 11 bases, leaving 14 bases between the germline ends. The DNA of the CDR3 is TGTGCCAGCAGTTATCTAGCATCCCCTAAGCAGTTCTTC. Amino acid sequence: CASSYLASPKQFF.

CDR3 bases: TGTGCCAGCAGCTTTGACCAAGGTGGGACAGAGAAACTGTTTTTT. Its protein is CASSFDQGGTEKLFF. V gene TRBV5-4 combines with J gene TRBJ1-4; 7 bases map to TRBD1. V shed 2 bases, J shed 11 bases, and the junction held 12 bases outside the gene matches. The germline V gene encodes CDR1 SGHNT and CDR2 YYREEE (reference sequence). CDR3 length: 15 amino acids.

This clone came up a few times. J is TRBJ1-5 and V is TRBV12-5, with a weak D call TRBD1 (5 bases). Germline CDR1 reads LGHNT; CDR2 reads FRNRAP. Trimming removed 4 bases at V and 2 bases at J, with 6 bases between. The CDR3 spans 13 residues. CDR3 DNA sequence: TGTGCTAGTGGTTGGGGGGGCAATCAGCCCCAGCATTTT. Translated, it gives CASGWGGNQPQHF.

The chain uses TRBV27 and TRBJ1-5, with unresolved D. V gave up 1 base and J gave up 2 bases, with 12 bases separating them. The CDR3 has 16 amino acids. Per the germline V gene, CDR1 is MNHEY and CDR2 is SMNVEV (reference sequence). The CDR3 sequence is CASSLYGVSGNQPQHF. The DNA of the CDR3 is TGTGCCAGCAGTTTATATGGCGTCTCGGGCAATCAGCCCCAGCATTTT.

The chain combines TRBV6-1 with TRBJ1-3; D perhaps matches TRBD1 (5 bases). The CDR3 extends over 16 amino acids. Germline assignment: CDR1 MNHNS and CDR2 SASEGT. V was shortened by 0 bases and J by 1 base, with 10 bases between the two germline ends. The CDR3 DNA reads TGTGCCAGCAGTGAAGCGGGGGTTTTGTCTGGAAACACCATATATTTT. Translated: CASSEAGVLSGNTIYF.

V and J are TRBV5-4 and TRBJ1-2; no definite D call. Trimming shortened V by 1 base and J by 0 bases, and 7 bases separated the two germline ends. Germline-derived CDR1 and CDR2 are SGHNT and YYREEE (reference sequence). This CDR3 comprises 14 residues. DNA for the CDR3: TGTGCCAGCAGCTTGTTGTTAGCTAACTATGGCTACACCTTC. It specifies CASSLLLANYGYTF.

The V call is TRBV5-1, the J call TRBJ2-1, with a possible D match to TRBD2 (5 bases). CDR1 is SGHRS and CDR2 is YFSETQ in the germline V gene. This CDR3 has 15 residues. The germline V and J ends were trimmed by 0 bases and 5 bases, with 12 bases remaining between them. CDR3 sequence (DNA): TGCGCCAGCAGCTTGGCGCCTAGCCGAAACAATGAGCAGTTCTTC. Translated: CASSLAPSRNNEQFF.

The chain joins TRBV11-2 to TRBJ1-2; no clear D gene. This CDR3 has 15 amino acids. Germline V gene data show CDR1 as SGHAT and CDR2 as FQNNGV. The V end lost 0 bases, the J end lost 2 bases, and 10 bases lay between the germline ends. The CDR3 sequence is CASSLDPQTNYGYTF. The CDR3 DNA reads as TGTGCCAGCAGCTTAGATCCTCAGACAAACTATGGCTACACCTTC.